This T cell receptor (beta chain) is drawn from a study of early T cells in non-severe SARS-CoV-2 infection (dated by TCRdb to about 2021). With respect to the entire study: Because TCR sequencing relied on bulk RNA taken from unsorted whole blood, pairing of alpha and beta chains was not possible. What the research found in general, with its limitations: VDJdb matching was skewed toward anti-spike CD8 responses, so virus-specific expansions were likely underestimated and private and CD4 specificities were missed.

The CDR3 has 19 amino acids, counting the end cysteine and phenylalanine. The DNA shown is the 57-base CDR3, in frame from base 1. The germline V gene supplies CDR1 MGHRA and CDR2 YSYEKL. V lost 0 bases and J lost 5 bases, and the count of bases not matched to a germline gene is 16. Receptor libraries were prepared by 5' RACE. The listed sequencing device is NextSeq 500. The TCR library protocol attached unique molecular identifiers to individual cDNA molecules to correct for sequencing error and PCR bias. Sequencing covered both TCR alpha and beta chains, and within each sample the abundances of alpha and beta sequences were tightly co-correlated. The paper's processing steps were these. Decombinator V4 was used to annotate TCR sequences for V gene, J gene and CDR3. TCRs were defined as expanded if a significant change between any two time points was detected under a Poisson model with p below 0.0001. Abundances of TCRs were expressed as counts per million after normalisation to the total number of TCRs sequenced in each sample. MAIT TCRs were defined by TRAV1-2 paired with TRAJ12, TRAJ20 or TRAJ33, and iNKT TCRs by TRAV10 paired with TRAJ18. VDJdb, accessed on 1 November 2021, was searched for TCRs annotated for CMV, EBV and SARS-CoV-2, and TCRs annotated for more than one antigen were excluded. TCRdb applied fastp at Q25 and MiXCR to the public reads, then kept only in-frame beta chains. Identical CDR3 proteins give one entry, which carries the most common genes and DNA. The V and J calls, along with clone size, are taken from TCRdb and not from the paper's own processing. The sample table records approximately 81,000 distinct CDR3 sequences; about 13% of these occur just once. The ten biggest clones cover roughly 6% of the sample.

Set within a cohort of healthcare workers in London, UK, this nested case-control study involved weekly PCR testing of nasopharyngeal swabs along with blood sampling. Healthcare workers were recruited during the week of the UK lockdown, between 23 and 31 March 2020, and followed weekly for up to roughly 15 weeks. Many counts were recorded for this clonotype. The antigen it recognizes is unknown. Per-base quality was not reported, and no clone a single base away is much larger than it. Material for sequencing was whole blood. The chain joins TRBV4-1 to TRBJ2-5, with 9 middle bases fitting TRBD2. The receptor was derived from an adult who was a healthcare worker with PCR-confirmed SARS-CoV-2 infection or an uninfected control (not recorded which). CDR3 protein: CASSQDGLSAGGLGETQYF. The nucleotide sequence is given as TGCGCCAGCAGCCAAGACGGGCTGTCGGCGGGAGGGTTGGGGGAGACCCAGTACTTC.